The T cell receptor (beta chain) under discussion was sequenced for a study of shared clonotypes between healthy human individuals. CD8 cells classed as naive were CD45RO-negative and positively selected for CCR7, excluding terminally differentiated effector memory CD45RA+ cells. Healthy adults negative for HIV, lacking recent acute infections or vaccinations, served as donors. Profiling relied on immunoSEQ multiplex PCR, and the TCRdb table lists in-frame clones only, not all of them. The repertoire has roughly 550,000 clones, roughly 96% of them found once; the top ten carry 0.085% to 0.11%. This CDR3 region has 16 residues. V lost 2 bases to trimming and J lost 3 bases; unmatched junction nucleotides: 6. Germline V gene data show CDR1 as SNHLY and CDR2 as FYNNEI.

The receptor's source is a woman younger than 45 in good health. What was sequenced was naive CD8+ T cells sorted from blood. The V call is TRBV2, the J call TRBJ1-4; 7 bases line up with TRBD1. CDR3 bases: TGTGCCAGCAGTGAAAGCCCGGGACAGCCTAATGAAAAACTGTTTTTT. This translates into CASSESPGQPNEKLFF.